This is a list of T cell receptor beta chains from one sample in a study of CD8 T cells in Susac syndrome. TCRdb recomputed calls from the immunoSEQ multiplex PCR reads with MiXCR, one row per CDR3 protein. The table has a few hundred thousand distinct CDR3 sequences, approximately 95% seen once. The sequenced material came from CD4+ T cells from PBMCs. These receptors originate from a human donor with multiple sclerosis. CDR3s include the opening cysteine and the closing phenylalanine or tryptophan. Each record gives: clone size, D gene, V gene, J gene, CDR3 protein, CDR3 DNA. D genes are given only for firm matches. Clone size is given for some rows only: seen once, a few or many times, or a class if the clone is expanded.

clone_size: NA; d_call: TRBD1; v_call: TRBV24-1; j_call: TRBJ2-7; cdr3_aa: CATSDAGGFSSYEQYF; cdr3_nt: TGTGCCACCAGTGATGCAGGGGGCTTCAGCTCCTACGAGCAGTACTTC
clone_size: NA; d_call: TRBD2; v_call: TRBV5-1; j_call: TRBJ2-2; cdr3_aa: CASTPGLAGVGTGELFF; cdr3_nt: TGCGCCAGCACCCCGGGTCTAGCGGGAGTGGGCACCGGGGAGCTGTTTTTT
clone_size: NA; d_call: NA; v_call: TRBV12-5; j_call: TRBJ1-1; cdr3_aa: CASGLGDRPGVGAFF; cdr3_nt: TGTGCTAGTGGTTTGGGGGACCGACCGGGGGTTGGAGCTTTCTTT
clone_size: once; d_call: NA; v_call: TRBV7-9; j_call: TRBJ1-1; cdr3_aa: CASSSVRANTEAFF; cdr3_nt: TGTGCCAGCAGCTCCGTCAGGGCGAACACTGAAGCTTTCTTT
clone_size: NA; d_call: TRBD1; v_call: TRBV5-4; j_call: TRBJ1-5; cdr3_aa: CASSLGPGQMTGSNQPQHF; cdr3_nt: TGTGCCAGCAGCTTGGGGCCGGGACAGATGACAGGGAGCAATCAGCCCCAGCATTTT
clone_size: NA; d_call: NA; v_call: TRBV14; j_call: TRBJ2-5; cdr3_aa: CASSQDLASETQYF; cdr3_nt: TGTGCCAGCAGCCAAGATCTTGCTTCAGAGACCCAGTACTTC
clone_size: NA; d_call: NA; v_call: TRBV9; j_call: TRBJ2-5; cdr3_aa: CASSWGGPGETQYF; cdr3_nt: TGTGCCAGCAGTTGGGGGGGGCCCGGAGAGACCCAGTACTTC
clone_size: NA; d_call: TRBD1; v_call: TRBV15; j_call: TRBJ1-1; cdr3_aa: CATSRARAGTANTEAFF; cdr3_nt: TGTGCCACCAGCAGAGCCCGGGCCGGGACAGCGAACACTGAAGCTTTCTTT
clone_size: NA; d_call: TRBD2; v_call: TRBV18; j_call: TRBJ2-7; cdr3_aa: CASSRGGIEQYF; cdr3_nt: TGTGCCAGCTCACGGGGAGGGATCGAGCAGTACTTC
clone_size: NA; d_call: NA; v_call: TRBV7-3; j_call: TRBJ2-3; cdr3_aa: CASSSFQDTQYF; cdr3_nt: TGTGCCAGCAGTTCATTCCAGGATACGCAGTATTTT
clone_size: NA; d_call: TRBD2; v_call: TRBV6-5; j_call: TRBJ2-7; cdr3_aa: CASGTSGGAYEQYF; cdr3_nt: TGTGCCAGCGGAACTAGCGGGGGAGCCTACGAGCAGTACTTC
clone_size: NA; d_call: NA; v_call: TRBV5-6; j_call: TRBJ2-4; cdr3_aa: CASSLGSGKNIQYF; cdr3_nt: TGTGCCAGCAGCTTAGGGTCGGGCAAAAACATTCAGTACTTC
clone_size: NA; d_call: NA; v_call: TRBV2; j_call: TRBJ2-3; cdr3_aa: CASKQDQDTQYF; cdr3_nt: TGTGCCAGCAAGCAGGACCAAGATACGCAGTATTTT
clone_size: NA; d_call: NA; v_call: TRBV28; j_call: TRBJ2-5; cdr3_aa: CASSLPMGGQETQYF; cdr3_nt: TGTGCCAGCAGTCTACCCATGGGGGGACAAGAGACCCAGTACTTC
clone_size: NA; d_call: TRBD2; v_call: TRBV7-9; j_call: TRBJ2-1; cdr3_aa: CASSLPTSGRQSSYNEQFF; cdr3_nt: TGTGCCAGCAGCCTACCGACTAGCGGGAGGCAGAGCTCCTACAATGAGCAGTTCTTC
clone_size: once; d_call: NA; v_call: TRBV19; j_call: TRBJ1-2; cdr3_aa: CASSSAGNYGYTF; cdr3_nt: TGTGCCAGTAGTAGTGCAGGAAACTATGGCTACACCTTC
clone_size: NA; d_call: NA; v_call: TRBV27; j_call: TRBJ2-7; cdr3_aa: CARVGPEQYF; cdr3_nt: TGTGCCAGAGTGGGCCCCGAGCAGTACTTC
clone_size: NA; d_call: TRBD2; v_call: TRBV20-1; j_call: TRBJ2-3; cdr3_aa: CSARTWSSGSTDTQYF; cdr3_nt: TGCAGTGCTAGAACGTGGAGTAGCGGGAGCACAGATACGCAGTATTTT
clone_size: NA; d_call: NA; v_call: TRBV4-2; j_call: TRBJ2-7; cdr3_aa: CASSQDPGGSPYEQYF; cdr3_nt: TGTGCCAGCAGCCAAGATCCAGGGGGGTCCCCCTACGAGCAGTACTTC
clone_size: once; d_call: NA; v_call: TRBV4-2; j_call: TRBJ2-7; cdr3_aa: CASSHDPSSLYEQYF; cdr3_nt: TGTGCCAGCAGCCACGACCCCAGTTCTCTCTACGAGCAGTACTTC
clone_size: NA; d_call: TRBD1; v_call: TRBV18; j_call: TRBJ1-5; cdr3_aa: CASSPETGSSQPQHF; cdr3_nt: TGTGCCAGCTCACCCGAGACAGGGTCCTCACAGCCCCAGCATTTT
clone_size: NA; d_call: TRBD1; v_call: TRBV12-3/TRBV12-4; j_call: TRBJ1-2; cdr3_aa: CASSRTGPLGYTF; cdr3_nt: TGTGCCAGCAGTCGGACAGGGCCCCTTGGGTACACCTTC
clone_size: NA; d_call: NA; v_call: TRBV9; j_call: TRBJ1-5; cdr3_aa: CASSVEGSNQPQHF; cdr3_nt: TGTGCCAGCAGCGTAGAGGGTAGCAATCAGCCCCAGCATTTT